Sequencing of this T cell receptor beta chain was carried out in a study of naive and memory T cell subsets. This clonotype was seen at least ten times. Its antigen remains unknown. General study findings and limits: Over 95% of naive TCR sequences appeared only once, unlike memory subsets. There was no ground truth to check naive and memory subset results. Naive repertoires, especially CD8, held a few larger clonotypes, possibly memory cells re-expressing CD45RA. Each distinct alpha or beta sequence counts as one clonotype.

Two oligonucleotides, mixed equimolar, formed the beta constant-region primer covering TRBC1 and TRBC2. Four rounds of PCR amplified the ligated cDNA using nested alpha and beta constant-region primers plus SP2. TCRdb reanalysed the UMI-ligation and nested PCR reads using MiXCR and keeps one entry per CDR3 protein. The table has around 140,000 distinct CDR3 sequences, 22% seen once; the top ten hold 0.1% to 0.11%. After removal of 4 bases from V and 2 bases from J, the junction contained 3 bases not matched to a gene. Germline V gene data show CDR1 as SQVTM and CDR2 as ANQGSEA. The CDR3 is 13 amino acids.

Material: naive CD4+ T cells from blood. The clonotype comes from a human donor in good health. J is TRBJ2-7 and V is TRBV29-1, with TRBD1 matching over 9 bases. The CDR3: CSVARDRAYEQYF. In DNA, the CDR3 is TGCAGCGTTGCCCGGGACAGGGCCTACGAGCAGTACTTC.